This T cell receptor (beta chain) was identified in a study of shared clonotypes between healthy human individuals. Study conclusions and caveats: Rarefaction demonstrated incomplete sorted-subset sequencing despite large depth.

In the case of this clone: Its cognate antigen is unknown.

The repertoire was sequenced with immunoSEQ multiplex PCR; TCRdb's copy has only in-frame clones and lacks some. Of just over 2,000,000 clones listed, 85% to 95% are singletons. The study drew its donors from healthy HIV-negative adults without recent acute infections or vaccinations. Every contributor of samples was a Caucasian grown-up residing in Nashville, Tennessee. What was sequenced was naive CD4+ T cells sorted from blood. Subset: CD45RA+ positively selected. This sequence was found in a young man in good health.

The CDR3 DNA follows: TGTGCCAGTAGTATCCTTCCCGGGACAGTGAACACTGAAGCTTTCTTT. Translation gives CASSILPGTVNTEAFF. The V gene is TRBV19, the J gene TRBJ1-1; 7 bases are shared with TRBD1. The CDR3 covers 16 residues. The trim removed 3 bases at V and 0 bases at J, leaving 7 bases unmatched. In germline, CDR1 is LNHDA, CDR2 SQIVND (reference sequence). Variable domain in full (rest from reference TRBV19 and TRBJ1-1): DGGITQSPKYLFRKEGQNVTLSCEQNLNHDAMYWYRQDPGQGLRLIYYSQIVNDFQKGDIAEGYSVSREKKESFPLTVTSAQKNPTAFYLCASSILPGTVNTEAFFGQGTRLTVV.